Listed below are T cell receptor beta chains from one sample, sequenced in a study of T cells in Graves' hyperthyroidism and ophthalmopathy. Via MiXCR, TCRdb re-called the multiplex PCR reads, giving one row per CDR3 protein. The data hold about 420,000 distinct CDR3 sequences, with 15% to 19% observed a single time. Material for sequencing was blood. All receptors derive from a woman between 18 and 29 years old with Graves' hyperthyroidism. The CDR3 runs from the conserved cysteine through the conserved F or W. The D gene is left open where the match is weak. The size entry is marked missing in some rows and otherwise reads once, few, many or a size class.

>TRBV28|.|.|TRBJ2-7
TGTGCCAGCAGTTCAACTCCGGGGGAGTACGAGCAGTACTTC
CASSSTPGEYEQYF
>TRBV30|many|TRBD1|TRBJ1-2
TGTGCCTGGATCAAGCAGCTGGACAGGGCCTATGGCTACACCTTC
CAWIKQLDRAYGYTF
>TRBV15|many|.|TRBJ2-2
TGTGCCACCAGCAGAGACCTAGGGGGTAACACCGGGGAGCTGTTTTTT
CATSRDLGGNTGELFF
>TRBV3-1|many|.|TRBJ1-2
TGTGCCAGCAGTCAATATTCGGGGGTGGACTATGGCTACACCTTC
CASSQYSGVDYGYTF
>TRBV10-3|many|.|TRBJ2-3
TGTGCCATCCTCGGGACTGCTAGCACAGATACGCAGTATTTT
CAILGTASTDTQYF
>TRBV2|many|.|TRBJ2-7
TGTGCCAGCAGTGAAGCCGCCTACGAGCAGTACTTC
CASSEAAYEQYF
>TRBV5-4|many|TRBD2|TRBJ2-1
TGTGCCAGCAGCTTGGACGCGGGAGGCCCTTACAATGAGCAGTTCTTC
CASSLDAGGPYNEQFF
>TRBV19|many|.|TRBJ1-1
TGTGCCAGTAGTAGACCCCCCATTGGCGACGCTTTCTTT
CASSRPPIGDAFF
>TRBV12-3/TRBV12-4|many|.|TRBJ1-5
TGTGCCAGCAGTCCAGCGGGGCGCAATGGCAATCAGCCCCAGCATTTT
CASSPAGRNGNQPQHF
>TRBV28|.|TRBD2|TRBJ2-1
TGTGCCAGCAGTCTAGCGGGAGCGTCCGGTGAGCAGTTCTTC
CASSLAGASGEQFF
>TRBV20-1|many|.|TRBJ1-2
TGCAGTGCTAGCGCCGGGAATTCATATGGTGGCTACACCTTC
CSASAGNSYGGYTF
>TRBV2|.|TRBD1|TRBJ1-5
TGTGCCAGCAGTGGACAGGGGGACTCCAATCAGCCCCAGCATTTT
CASSGQGDSNQPQHF
>TRBV7-2|many|.|TRBJ1-1
TGTGCCAGCAGCCTAGGCGTCGCGGAAGCTTTCTTT
CASSLGVAEAFF
>TRBV6-6|many|.|TRBJ1-5
TGTGCCAGCAGTTACTTGCCCAGCAATCAGCCCCAGCATTTT
CASSYLPSNQPQHF
>TRBV2|.|.|TRBJ1-2
TGTGCCAGCACAACCTCCCAAGGCTATGGCTACACCTTC
CASTTSQGYGYTF
>TRBV4-1|few|.|TRBJ1-4
TGCGCCAGCAGCCAAGAGAAACAGTCCCCCTACGAAAAACTGTTTTTT
CASSQEKQSPYEKLFF
>TRBV2|.|.|TRBJ1-2
TGTGCCAGCAGGGAACGCGACCAAAAAGGCTACACCTTC
CASRERDQKGYTF
>TRBV28|many|.|TRBJ1-1
TGTGCCAGCAGTTTATCCGGTCCAGGACTCACTGAAGCTTTCTTT
CASSLSGPGLTEAFF
>TRBV6-1|.|.|TRBJ2-1
TGTGCCAGCAGTAAGAGTGGATCCTACAATGAGCAGTTCTTC
CASSKSGSYNEQFF
>TRBV20-1|many|.|TRBJ2-7
TGCAGTGCTAGAGATTTCAACAAGAGCTCCTACGAGCAGTACTTC
CSARDFNKSSYEQYF
>TRBV18|many|TRBD2|TRBJ2-3
TGTGCCAGCTCAAGGCTTTCGGGGGGGCAGGAAGATACGCAGTATTTT
CASSRLSGGQEDTQYF
>TRBV19|many|TRBD1|TRBJ2-1
TGTGCCAGTCTGGGACAGGGGAACGAGCAGTTCTTC
CASLGQGNEQFF
>TRBV7-9|few|.|TRBJ1-2
TGTGCCAGCAGCTCCGCCCACACGGGGGCGGACTATGGCTACACCTTC
CASSSAHTGADYGYTF
>TRBV10-3|many|.|TRBJ2-1
TGTGCCATCAGTTCCAGGGTAGATGAGCAGTTCTTC
CAISSRVDEQFF
>TRBV7-3|many|.|TRBJ1-6
TGTGCCAGCAGCTCCTACGGGGCCGGGTCACCCCTCCACTTT
CASSSYGAGSPLHF
>TRBV10-3|few|TRBD1|TRBJ2-7
TGTGCCACACAATGGGGACAGCCCTACGAGCAGTACTTC
CATQWGQPYEQYF
>TRBV6-4|.|TRBD2|TRBJ2-3
TGTGCCAGCAGTGTCAGCGGGGAGGGAGATACGCAGTATTTT
CASSVSGEGDTQYF
>TRBV5-1|many|.|TRBJ1-1
TGCGCCAGCAGCTTGCTCCCGAACACTGAAGCTTTCTTT
CASSLLPNTEAFF
>TRBV6-2/TRBV6-3|many|.|TRBJ1-2
TGTGCCAGCAGTTACGTTAACTATGGCTACACCTTC
CASSYVNYGYTF
>TRBV30|many|.|TRBJ1-5
TGTGCCTGGAGTAGGGATAGCAATCAGCCCCAGCATTTT
CAWSRDSNQPQHF
>TRBV30|many|.|TRBJ2-1
TGTGCCTGGGGTACCGGCACAGGGACCTACAATGAGCAGTTCTTC
CAWGTGTGTYNEQFF
>TRBV5-6|many|.|TRBJ2-2
TGTGCCAGCAGCTCCGGGTTATTGGCCGGGGAGCTGTTTTTT
CASSSGLLAGELFF
>TRBV12-5|many|.|TRBJ2-1
TGTGCTAGTGGTTCCTCCAGGGGTGGTAGCAGGCATGAGCAGTTCTTC
CASGSSRGGSRHEQFF
>TRBV7-6|.|.|TRBJ1-5
TGTGCCAGCAGCTCGCTCCCGGCAGGCGGCAATCAGCCCCAGCATTTT
CASSSLPAGGNQPQHF
>TRBV6-1|many|.|TRBJ1-2
TGTGCCAGCACCTCACCCACAGGGACCTATGGCTACACCTTC
CASTSPTGTYGYTF
>TRBV4-1|many|TRBD2|TRBJ2-3
TGCGCCAGCAGCCAACCTCTAGCGGGGAGATCAGATACGCAGTATTTT
CASSQPLAGRSDTQYF
>TRBV7-9|many|TRBD1|TRBJ2-5
TGTGCCAGCAGCCCGTACCCAGGGGGCCAAGAGACCCAGTACTTC
CASSPYPGGQETQYF
>TRBV11-2|.|.|TRBJ2-6
TGTGCCAGCCGAAAACCGGGAGTCCGCTCTGGGGCCAACGTCCTGACTTTC
CASRKPGVRSGANVLTF
>TRBV6-1|many|TRBD1|TRBJ1-2
TGTGCCAGCAGCCGTGGACAGGCGGATGGCTACACCTTC
CASSRGQADGYTF
>TRBV7-2|many|TRBD2|TRBJ2-3
TGTGCCAGCAGCGGGGGATCCGGACTAGTCCGCACAGATACGCAGTATTTT
CASSGGSGLVRTDTQYF
>TRBV7-3|many|.|TRBJ1-6
TGTGCCAGCAGTTCAAGAGGGGGACCCCTCCACTTT
CASSSRGGPLHF
>TRBV5-5|few|.|TRBJ2-3
TGTGCCAGCAGCCTAGAGGGGAGGGGGAGTACAGATACGCAGTATTTT
CASSLEGRGSTDTQYF
>TRBV4-1|many|TRBD1|TRBJ1-2
TGCGCCAGCAGCCGAGCCCTGGGGGCCAGGGGGCGCAATGAAGGCTACACCTTC
CASSRALGARGRNEGYTF
>TRBV18|many|.|TRBJ1-4
TGTGCCAGCTCACTCGACCGAGGGGAAAAACTGTTTTTT
CASSLDRGEKLFF
>TRBV18|many|TRBD1|TRBJ1-1
TGTGCCAGCTCAAATCAACGGGACAGTAACACTGAAGCTTTCTTT
CASSNQRDSNTEAFF
>TRBV6-5|many|.|TRBJ1-5
TGTGCCAGCAGTTACACGGGGAATCAGCCCCAGCATTTT
CASSYTGNQPQHF
>TRBV30|many|.|TRBJ2-7
TGTGCCTGGAGCGATTACTCCTACGAGCAGTACTTC
CAWSDYSYEQYF
>TRBV7-9|many|.|TRBJ2-1
TGTGCCAGCAGCTTGGCCATGCGGGAGCAGTTCTTC
CASSLAMREQFF
>TRBV5-4|many|.|TRBJ1-2
TGTGCCAGCAGCTTCGGGGGTGTAAGGGATGGCTACACCTTC
CASSFGGVRDGYTF
>TRBV2|many|.|TRBJ1-2
TGTGCCAGCAGTGACCTACGTACGGGAACAACGGGCTATGGCTACACCTTC
CASSDLRTGTTGYGYTF
>TRBV15|few|.|TRBJ1-3
TGTGCCACCAGCAGAGAATGGGACCTGCCTGTAACTGGAAACACCATATATTTT
CATSREWDLPVTGNTIYF
>TRBV29-1|few|.|TRBJ1-6
TGCAGCGCACAAACAGGCTCCTATAATTCACCCCTCCACTTT
CSAQTGSYNSPLHF
>TRBV7-3|many|TRBD2|TRBJ2-7
TGTGCCAGCAGCCCCGATCGGACCGGGCGGGGGGGCTACGAGCAGTACTTC
CASSPDRTGRGGYEQYF
>TRBV3-1|many|.|TRBJ2-7
TGTGCCAGCAGCCAAGGGGCCCAGGGCGCGCAGTACTTC
CASSQGAQGAQYF
>TRBV4-1|few|TRBD1|TRBJ2-3
TGCGCCAGCAGCCTTCCGGTGACAGGGGATGGGGATACGCAGTATTTT
CASSLPVTGDGDTQYF